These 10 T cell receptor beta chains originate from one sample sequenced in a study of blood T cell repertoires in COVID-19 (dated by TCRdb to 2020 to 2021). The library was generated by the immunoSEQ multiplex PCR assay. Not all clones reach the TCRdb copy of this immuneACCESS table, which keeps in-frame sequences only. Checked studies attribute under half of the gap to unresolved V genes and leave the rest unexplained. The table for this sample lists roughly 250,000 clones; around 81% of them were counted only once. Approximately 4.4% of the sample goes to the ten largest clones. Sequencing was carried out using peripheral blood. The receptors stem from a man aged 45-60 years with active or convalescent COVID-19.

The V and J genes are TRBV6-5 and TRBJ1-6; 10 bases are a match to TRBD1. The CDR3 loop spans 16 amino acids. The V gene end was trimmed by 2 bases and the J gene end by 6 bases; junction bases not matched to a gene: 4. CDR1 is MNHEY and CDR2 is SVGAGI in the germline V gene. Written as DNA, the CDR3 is TGTGCCAGCAGTTACCGACAGGGGGCTGGTAATTCACCCCTCCACTTT. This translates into CASSYRQGAGNSPLHF.

CDR3 DNA sequence: TGTGCCAGCAGCTCAAGCGGACAGGGGAATGAAAAACTGTTTTTT. This translates into CASSSSGQGNEKLFF. The gene calls are TRBV7-8 and TRBJ1-4; 9 bases align to TRBD1. V was clipped by 4 bases and J by 5 bases; unmatched bases: 5. Germline values: CDR1 SGHVS, CDR2 FQNEAQ. There are 15 residues in the CDR3.

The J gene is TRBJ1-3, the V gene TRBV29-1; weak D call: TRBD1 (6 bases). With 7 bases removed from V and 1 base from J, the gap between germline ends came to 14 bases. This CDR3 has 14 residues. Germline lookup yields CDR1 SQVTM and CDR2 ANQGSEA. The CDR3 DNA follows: TGCAGCGCCGAACAGGGCAATTCTGGAAACACCATATATTTT. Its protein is CSAEQGNSGNTIYF.

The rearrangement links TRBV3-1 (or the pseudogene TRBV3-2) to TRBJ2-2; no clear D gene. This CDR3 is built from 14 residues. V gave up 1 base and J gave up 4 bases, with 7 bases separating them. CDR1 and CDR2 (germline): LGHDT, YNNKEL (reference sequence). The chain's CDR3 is CASSQGIPTGELFF. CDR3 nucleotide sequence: TGTGCCAGCAGCCAAGGTATCCCCACCGGGGAGCTGTTTTTT.

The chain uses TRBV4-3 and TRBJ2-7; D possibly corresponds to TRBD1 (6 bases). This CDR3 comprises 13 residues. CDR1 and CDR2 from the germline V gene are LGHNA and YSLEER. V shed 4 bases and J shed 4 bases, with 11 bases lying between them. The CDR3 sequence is CASSRTQGYEQYF. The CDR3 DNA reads TGCGCCAGCAGCCGAACACAGGGTTACGAGCAGTACTTC.

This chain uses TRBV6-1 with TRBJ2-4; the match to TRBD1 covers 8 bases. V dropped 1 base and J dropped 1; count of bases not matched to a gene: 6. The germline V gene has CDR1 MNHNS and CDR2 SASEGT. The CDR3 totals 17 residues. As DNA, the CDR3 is TGTGCCAGCAGTGAAGGGGTCAGGGGGCTTGCCAAAAACATTCAGTACTTC. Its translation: CASSEGVRGLAKNIQYF.

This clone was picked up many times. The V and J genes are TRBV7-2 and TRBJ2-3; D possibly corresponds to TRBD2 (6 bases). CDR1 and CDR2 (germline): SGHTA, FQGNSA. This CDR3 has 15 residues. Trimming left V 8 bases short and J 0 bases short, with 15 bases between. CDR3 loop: CASGGWGTSTDTQYF. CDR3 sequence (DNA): TGTGCCAGCGGAGGGTGGGGAACTAGCACAGATACGCAGTATTTT.

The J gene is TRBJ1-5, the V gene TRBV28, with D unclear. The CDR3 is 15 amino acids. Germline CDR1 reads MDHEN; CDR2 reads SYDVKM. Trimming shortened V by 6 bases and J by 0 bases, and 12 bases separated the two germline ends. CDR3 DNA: TGTGCCAGCAGCCCACCGGGTAATAGCAATCAGCCCCAGCATTTT. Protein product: CASSPPGNSNQPQHF.

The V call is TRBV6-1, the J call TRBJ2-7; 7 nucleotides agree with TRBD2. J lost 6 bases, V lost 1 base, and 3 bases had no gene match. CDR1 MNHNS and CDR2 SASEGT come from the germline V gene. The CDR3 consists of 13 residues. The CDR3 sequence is CASSEETSVEQYF. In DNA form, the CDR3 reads TGTGCCAGCAGTGAAGAAACTAGCGTCGAGCAGTACTTC.

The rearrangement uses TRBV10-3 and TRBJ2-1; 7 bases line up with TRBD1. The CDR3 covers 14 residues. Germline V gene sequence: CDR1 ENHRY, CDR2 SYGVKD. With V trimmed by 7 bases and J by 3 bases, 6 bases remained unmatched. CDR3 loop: CAITDRVDYNEQFF. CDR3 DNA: TGTGCCATCACCGACAGGGTGGACTACAATGAGCAGTTCTTC.